The 32 T cell receptor beta chains in this list originate from one sample, sequenced in a study of vaccination effects on CD4 cells after COVID-19. For these receptors, no antigen is known. This table comes from immunoSEQ multiplex PCR, and its TCRdb copy is limited to in-frame clones, with some not included. The sample shows 14,000 or so clones, nearly 80% of them seen only once. Antigen-specific CD4+ T cells expanded by the ViraFEST assay with viral peptide pools were then sequenced. Culture proceeded for 10 days, and CD4+ T cells were then isolated. Infection dated between March and December 2020, before the Alpha, Beta and Delta variants reached the United States. Two doses of BNT162b2 or mRNA-1273 vaccine were administered to participants. The sample was CD4+ T cells from PBMCs cultured with HCoV-NL63 spike peptides, taken after COVID-19 vaccination. These receptors were obtained from a human donor who had a prior SARS-CoV-2 infection.

The CDR3 reads CASSVPGDTDTQYF. CDR3 coding DNA: TGTGCCAGCAGCGTACCGGGAGACACAGATACGCAGTATTTT. V usage is TRBV2 and J usage is TRBJ2-3; a possible D gene is TRBD2 (6 bases). Trimming shortened V by 6 bases and J by 2 bases, and 12 bases separated the two germline ends. Germline V gene sequence: CDR1 SNHLY, CDR2 FYNNEI. The CDR3 sequence is 14 residues long.

This clone appeared once. The V and J genes are TRBV21-1 and TRBJ1-2; TRBD1 is taken as the D call from the table, unchecked against the DNA. TRBV21-1 is a pseudogene segment. There are 20 residues in the CDR3. CDR3 DNA: TGTGCCAGCAGCAAAGCGACCTCAGGGGGCGCGATCAAGGGCCATTATGGCTACACCTTC. Amino acids: CASSKATSGGAIKGHYGYTF.

This chain connects TRBV18 to TRBJ1-6; no firm D call. Trimming shortened V by 3 bases and J by 9 bases, and 12 bases separated the two germline ends. CDR1 and CDR2 (germline): KGHSH, LQKENI. The CDR3 runs to 14 residues. As DNA, the CDR3 is TGTGCCAGCTCACCCGCCTCTCCCCCTTCACCCCTCCACTTT. Protein: CASSPASPPSPLHF.

This chain links TRBV5-1 with TRBJ1-4, with TRBD1 matching over 7 bases. The V segment lost 1 base and the J segment 8 bases; nucleotides outside the gene matches: 5. From germline, CDR1 is SGHRS and CDR2 YFSETQ. This CDR3 has 14 amino acids. Here the CDR3 reads CASSLWGQLEKLFF. In nucleotides, the CDR3 is TGCGCCAGCAGCTTGTGGGGACAGCTAGAAAAACTGTTTTTT.

This rearrangement joins TRBV6-5 to TRBJ1-2, with 8 positions matching TRBD1. Trimming took 2 bases from V and 3 from J; bases not matched to a gene: 5. This CDR3 region has 15 residues. In germline, CDR1 is MNHEY, CDR2 SVGAGI. CDR3 sequence (DNA): TGTGCCAGCAGTTACGCCCAGGGGGCTGACTATGGCTACACCTTC. This sequence encodes CASSYAQGADYGYTF.

V usage is TRBV19 and J usage is TRBJ2-1, with D unclear. The CDR3 has 13 amino acids. V lost 8 bases and J lost 0, with 8 bases in between. The germline gives CDR1 LNHDA, CDR2 SQIVND (reference sequence). The CDR3 here is CASGPNSYNEQFF. The CDR3 nucleotides read TGTGCCAGTGGGCCCAACTCCTACAATGAGCAGTTCTTC. Full variable domain (missing parts from reference TRBV19 and TRBJ2-1): DGGITQSPKYLFRKEGQNVTLSCEQNLNHDAMYWYRQDPGQGLRLIYYSQIVNDFQKGDIAEGYSVSREKKESFPLTVTSAQKNPTAFYLCASGPNSYNEQFFGPGTRLTVL.

The chain links TRBV6-2 or TRBV6-3 to TRBJ1-5; perhaps TRBD1 as D (5 bases). This CDR3 contains 17 residues. Germline CDR1 and CDR2: MNHEY and SVGEGT. Trimming cost V 5 bases and J 5 bases, with 22 bases left between them. The CDR3 here is CASSTTPGRGPDQPQHF. In DNA form, the CDR3 reads TGTGCCAGCAGTACTACGCCGGGACGCGGCCCAGATCAGCCCCAGCATTTT.

The chain uses TRBV5-3 and TRBJ2-1, with D possibly matching TRBD2 (5 bases). TRBV5-3 is classed as an ORF, of uncertain function. V was trimmed by 1 base and J by 6 bases, leaving 11 bases between them. The CDR3 is 14 residues long. The CDR3 protein is CARSLRMAGNEQFF. The CDR3 DNA is TGTGCCAGAAGCTTGCGGATGGCGGGCAATGAGCAGTTCTTC.

There are a few counts of this clone. CDR3 sequence: CSASPEVRGNYGYTF. The CDR3 DNA reads TGCAGTGCTAGTCCTGAGGTTCGGGGAAACTATGGCTACACCTTC. The chain carries TRBV20-1 and TRBJ1-2, with D uncertain. The CDR3 is 15 amino acids. Germline CDR1 DFQATT, CDR2 SNEGSKA (reference sequence). V shed 3 bases and J shed 2 bases, with 16 bases lying between them.

This clone was counted a few times. The CDR3 protein is CASSTTSGGANEQFF. The CDR3 bases are TGTGCCAGCAGCACGACTAGCGGGGGGGCCAATGAGCAGTTCTTC. The V gene is TRBV7-3, the J gene TRBJ2-1, with 14 nucleotides matching TRBD2. V was pared by 5 bases and J by 6 bases, with 3 bases of the junction left unmatched. In germline, CDR1 is SGHTA, CDR2 FQGTGA. The CDR3 loop spans 15 amino acids.

This rearrangement joins TRBV25-1 to TRBJ1-3; no definite D call. CDR3 length: 16 residues. In germline, CDR1 is MGHDK, CDR2 SYGVNS. Between the trimmed V and J ends, which lost 4 bases and 0 bases, there was a span of 13 bases. The CDR3 here is CASSVAGDFSGNTIYF. In DNA, the CDR3 is TGTGCCAGCAGTGTCGCAGGCGATTTCTCTGGAAACACCATATATTTT.

J is TRBJ2-1 and V is TRBV3-1 (or the pseudogene TRBV3-2); 8 positions agree with TRBD2. The germline CDR1 and CDR2 sequences are LGHDT and YNNKEL (reference sequence). This CDR3 has 15 residues. Germline trimming cut 4 bases from V and 4 bases from J; bases unmatched to any gene: 6. The CDR3 bases are TGTGCCAGCAGCCTTTCTCGGGGGGGATACAATGAGCAGTTCTTC. Translated: CASSLSRGGYNEQFF.

This sequence joins TRBV5-6 and TRBJ1-4, with D perhaps TRBD1 (5 bases). V shed 0 bases and J shed 4 bases, with 13 bases lying between them. There are 16 residues in the CDR3. In germline, CDR1 is SGHDT, CDR2 YYEEEE. CDR3 protein: CASSLDAGLNNEKLFF. CDR3 coding DNA: TGTGCCAGCAGCTTGGATGCAGGGCTAAATAATGAAAAACTGTTTTTT.

Only one count was recorded for this clone. The chain is built from TRBV28 and TRBJ1-6; possibly TRBD1 for D (6 bases). V lost 7 bases and J 5 bases, leaving 12 bases between the germline ends. The germline V gene encodes CDR1 MDHEN and CDR2 SYDVKM. The CDR3 sequence is 14 residues long. In nucleotides, the CDR3 is TGTGCCAGCACTCTGGGGGGCAATAATTCACCCCTCCACTTT. Its protein product is CASTLGGNNSPLHF.

CDR3 nucleotide sequence: TGTGCCAGCAGCGCAACAGGGGCCCCGGGGACCCAGTACTTC. Protein: CASSATGAPGTQYF. The rearrangement uses TRBV9 and TRBJ2-5; 7 bases are shared with TRBD1. Germline CDR1 SGDLS, CDR2 YYNGEE. This CDR3 has 14 residues. J was trimmed by 7 bases and V by 3 bases; bases with no gene match: 9.

The J gene is TRBJ1-4, the V gene TRBV30; no reliable D call. CDR1 and CDR2 (germline): GTSNPN, SVGIG (reference sequence). V was shortened by 0 bases and J by 8 bases, with 13 bases between the two germline ends. The CDR3 has 14 amino acids. The CDR3 bases are TGTGCCTGGAGTGTATTTTCGGGTTACGAAAAACTGTTTTTT. Amino acid sequence: CAWSVFSGYEKLFF.

This chain uses TRBV28 with TRBJ2-5; the D gene is possibly TRBD1 (6 bases). CDR1 MDHEN and CDR2 SYDVKM come from the germline V gene. The germline V and J ends were trimmed by 5 bases and 5 bases, with 15 bases remaining between them. There are 14 residues in the CDR3. The CDR3 coding sequence is TGTGCCAGCAGTACCCCAGGGGCCGGGGAGACCCAGTACTTC. This codes for CASSTPGAGETQYF.

The V and J genes are TRBV2 and TRBJ2-1; TRBD1 is a possible D gene (6 bases). Trimming pared 7 bases from V and 3 bases from J, leaving 10 bases between. This CDR3 spans 13 amino acids. The germline V gene encodes CDR1 SNHLY and CDR2 FYNNEI. The CDR3 DNA reads as TGTGCCAGCACGAAGGGGGTCTACAATGAGCAGTTCTTC. Protein sequence: CASTKGVYNEQFF.

Here the CDR3 reads CASTPNQPQHF. DNA of the CDR3: TGTGCCAGCACCCCCAATCAGCCCCAGCATTTT. The J gene is TRBJ1-5, the V gene TRBV27; D not resolved. Trimming shortened V by 7 bases and J by 3 bases, and 4 bases separated the two germline ends. The CDR3 runs to 11 residues. The V gene's germline CDR1 is MNHEY and CDR2 SMNVEV (reference sequence).

The V call is TRBV24-1, the J call TRBJ2-1; 11 positions match TRBD1. This CDR3 is 16 amino acids long. After removal of 3 bases from V and 7 bases from J, the junction contained 7 bases not matched to a gene. The germline V gene encodes CDR1 KGHDR and CDR2 SFDVKD. CDR3 nucleotide sequence: TGTGCCACCAGTGATACCAGGACAGGGGGCCGGAATGAGCAGTTCTTC. It encodes CATSDTRTGGRNEQFF.

The chain joins TRBV10-2 to TRBJ2-5; D not certain. Germline V CDR1 and CDR2: WSHSY, SAAADI. Trimming took off 8 bases at V and 5 bases at J, with 15 bases between the two ends. The CDR3 has 13 amino acids. Here the CDR3 DNA reads TGCGCCAGCGGTCTTAGTACCTGGGAGACCCAGTACTTC. This translates into CASGLSTWETQYF.

V gene TRBV6-5 combines with J gene TRBJ2-1, with D tentatively TRBD1 (5 bases). The germline V gene encodes CDR1 MNHEY and CDR2 SVGAGI. The CDR3 runs to 15 residues. Trimming removed 2 bases at V and 0 bases at J, with 8 bases between. The CDR3: CASSYAQVSYNEQFF. The CDR3 DNA reads as TGTGCCAGCAGTTACGCACAGGTCTCCTACAATGAGCAGTTCTTC.

The sample holds a few counts of this clone. The rearrangement uses TRBV9 and TRBJ2-2; D unresolved. Germline loops: CDR1 SGDLS, CDR2 YYNGEE. This CDR3 comprises 13 residues. Between the trimmed V and J ends, which lost 4 bases and 8 bases, there was a span of 12 bases. DNA for the CDR3: TGTGCCAGCAGCCTAGTGGGGTCAGGGGAGCTGTTTTTT. It translates to CASSLVGSGELFF.

As regards this clone: At one end, the junction sequence differs from germline, possibly due to a read error. This chain connects TRBV7-8 to TRBJ1-2; D is perhaps TRBD1 (5 bases). Germline CDR1 is SGHVS and CDR2 is FQNEAQ. The CDR3 is 15 residues long. Here the CDR3 DNA reads TGTGCCAGCAGCATAGCGGGACTGATGGGGGGTGGCTACACCTTC. Translating it yields CASSIAGLMGGGYTF.

This clone was counted between two and nine times. The genes are TRBV4-1 and TRBJ1-2, with D possibly matching TRBD1 (5 bases). The germline V gene encodes CDR1 MGHRA and CDR2 YSYEKL. The CDR3 is 15 residues long. V gave up 0 bases and J gave up 4 bases, with 12 bases separating them. DNA for the CDR3: TGCGCCAGCAGCCAAGAAGGCGGGACGCCCTATGGCTACACCTTC. Amino acids: CASSQEGGTPYGYTF.

V gene TRBV11-3 combines with J gene TRBJ2-7; 9 bases match TRBD1. Germline V lookup: CDR1 SGHNT, CDR2 YENEEA. The CDR3 runs to 15 residues. With 3 bases clipped from V and 1 base from J, the junction kept 4 bases outside the gene matches. CDR3 in amino acids: CASSFRDRVSYEQYF. CDR3 coding DNA: TGTGCCAGCAGCTTCCGGGACAGGGTATCCTACGAGCAGTACTTC.

This clone was seen a few times. The chain has TRBV6-5 and TRBJ2-1; 9 bases align to TRBD2. The CDR3 runs 15 residues. Germline values: CDR1 MNHEY, CDR2 SVGAGI. V shed 3 bases and J 6 bases; nucleotides not matched to a gene: 6. CDR3 nucleotides: TGTGCCAGCAGTTATGGGCTAGCGGGGTCCAATGAGCAGTTCTTC. Its translation: CASSYGLAGSNEQFF.

The genes are TRBV5-5 and TRBJ1-1; the D is unclear. The germline V gene encodes CDR1 SGHKS and CDR2 YYEKEE (reference sequence). V lost 1 base and J lost 4, with 14 bases in between. The CDR3 consists of 15 residues. In DNA form, the CDR3 reads TGTGCCAGCAGCTTGTTTCTGGGTTCGGCCACTGAAGCTTTCTTT. Protein sequence: CASSLFLGSATEAFF.

J is TRBJ2-2 and V is TRBV2; the match to TRBD2 covers 9 bases. Germline V gene lookup returns CDR1 SNHLY and CDR2 FYNNEI. With V trimmed by 6 bases and J by 6 bases, 5 bases remained unmatched. The CDR3 spans 14 residues. The CDR3 loop reads CASRDSGGAGELFF. The CDR3 DNA is TGTGCCAGCAGAGATAGCGGGGGAGCCGGGGAGCTGTTTTTT.

This clone was found a few times. The chain links TRBV5-1 to TRBJ2-7; D is perhaps TRBD1 or TRBD2 (5 bases each). Trimming removed 0 bases at V and 5 bases at J, with 12 bases between. Per the germline V gene, CDR1 is SGHRS and CDR2 is YFSETQ. The CDR3 is made up of 14 amino acids. This CDR3 reads CASSLEAGSNEQYF. In DNA, the CDR3 is TGCGCCAGCAGCTTGGAGGCAGGGAGCAACGAGCAGTACTTC.

The chain links TRBV7-3 to TRBJ2-3; tentative D call: TRBD2 (6 bases). The ends were cut back, 5 bases at V and 4 bases at J, with 13 bases in the middle. The CDR3 consists of 14 residues. From germline, CDR1 is SGHTA and CDR2 FQGTGA. The CDR3 nucleotides are TGTGCCAGCAGCCCAGGACTACAATCAGATACGCAGTATTTT. Amino acids: CASSPGLQSDTQYF.

This clone was counted a single time. The rearrangement links TRBV7-9 to TRBJ1-2; 8 nucleotides line up with TRBD1. The CDR3 contains 14 residues. Per the germline V gene, CDR1 is SEHNR and CDR2 is FQNEAQ (reference sequence). V was clipped by 3 bases and J by 6 bases; unmatched bases: 6. The DNA for the CDR3 is TGTGCCAGCAGCTTGGGGACAGGCTCTGATGGCTACACCTTC. This translates into CASSLGTGSDGYTF.